This note documents a single T cell receptor beta chain sequence. This sample is part of a study of cytomegalovirus exposure and HLA in healthy donors. CDR3 length: 17 amino acids. Unmatched junction bases numbered 11, after V lost 5 bases and J lost 1 base. Germline CDR1 and CDR2: SGHVS and FNYEAQ. With 60 Vbeta and 13 Jbeta primers, the PCR was carried out. Repertoires were generated with immunoSEQ multiplex PCR, while TCRdb's copy carries only in-frame clones and drops some. The sample lists some 160,000 clones, roughly 77% occurring once. This TCR came from a man aged 45-60 years in good health and CMV-seropositive. The chain links TRBV7-6 to TRBJ2-5; 9 bases agree with TRBD2. Sequenced sample: PBMCs. The CDR3 DNA sequence: TGTGCCAGCAGCCATTCACCGGGACTAGCATCCCAAGAGACCCAGTACTTC. Translated, it gives CASSHSPGLASQETQYF.